This is a list of T cell receptor beta chains from one sample in a study of shared clonotypes between healthy human individuals. Sequenced by immunoSEQ multiplex PCR; TCRdb stores in-frame clones only, minus some. This sample has around 2.1 million clones; about 93% occur once, and the top ten carry under 2%. Material: naive CD8+ T cells from PBMCs. The origin of the receptors is a man between 18 and 35 years old in good health. Some clones in this sample may be carry-over from other donors' samples. CDR3s include the opening cysteine and the closing phenylalanine or tryptophan. Each record gives: D gene, V gene, clone size, J gene, CDR3 DNA, CDR3 protein. A D gene is named only where the DNA matches it firmly. Clone size is shown for a subset of rows, as once, few, many or a class of expanded clone.

.	TRBV6-5	.	TRBJ2-5	TGTGCCAGCAGTTACGGCCAGTCCCCAGCGGCGTCCCAGTACTTC	CASSYGQSPAASQYF
.	TRBV9	.	TRBJ2-7	TGTGCCAGCAGCGTAGACGACAGCCCGTACGAGCAGTACTTC	CASSVDDSPYEQYF
TRBD1	TRBV27	.	TRBJ1-1	TGTGCCAGCAGTCCTGAGGACAGGGGGGACGCTGAAGCTTTCTTT	CASSPEDRGDAEAFF
.	TRBV28	.	TRBJ1-4	TGTGCCAGCAGTTTATACAGGGATCTGACTAATGAAAAACTGTTTTTT	CASSLYRDLTNEKLFF
TRBD2	TRBV13	.	TRBJ2-3	TGTGCCAGCAGCCCTACGGGGCGGGAGGGGGCAGATACGCAGTATTTT	CASSPTGREGADTQYF
.	TRBV7-9	once	TRBJ2-3	TGTGCCAGCAGCCCTGAGCGGACCTGGGATACGCAGTATTTT	CASSPERTWDTQYF
.	TRBV27	.	TRBJ1-2	TGTGCCAGCAGACAGGACAACTCCCCAGTGAGCTATGGCTACACCTTC	CASRQDNSPVSYGYTF
TRBD2	TRBV27	.	TRBJ2-5	TGTGCCAGCAGCCGGACTAGCGGGAGCCGAGAGACCCAGTACTTC	CASSRTSGSRETQYF
.	TRBV5-4	.	TRBJ1-1	TGTGCCAGCAGCCCTCCACAGGAAACGAACACTGAAGCTTTCTTT	CASSPPQETNTEAFF
.	TRBV9	once	TRBJ2-7	TGTGCCAGCAGCCCCAGCCGAGGAGGTCTACCCTACGAGCAGTACTTC	CASSPSRGGLPYEQYF
TRBD1	TRBV27	.	TRBJ2-5	TGTGCCAGCAGTCTGGGACAGAGCCAAGAGACCCAGTACTTC	CASSLGQSQETQYF
.	TRBV29-1	.	TRBJ2-7	TGCAGCGTTGGGATAAGCTACGAGCAGTACTTC	CSVGISYEQYF
TRBD2	TRBV28	.	TRBJ2-1	TGTGCCAGCAGTTATCGCGGGAGGTTCGATGAGCAGTTCTTC	CASSYRGRFDEQFF
TRBD1	TRBV27	.	TRBJ2-7	TGTGCCAGCAGTCCCGGGACAGGGGCCGAGCAGTACTTC	CASSPGTGAEQYF
.	TRBV29-1	once	TRBJ2-7	TGCAGCGCCCTGGACGTGGGCGAGCAGTACTTC	CSALDVGEQYF
.	TRBV19	once	TRBJ2-1	TGTGCCAGTAGTATACTGCAGTACAATGAGCAGTTCTTC	CASSILQYNEQFF
TRBD1	TRBV5-1	.	TRBJ2-2	TGCGCCAGCAGGCCCCAGGGGGCCGGGGAGCTGTTTTTT	CASRPQGAGELFF
TRBD1	TRBV25-1	.	TRBJ2-3	TGTGCCAGCAGTGACGGGACAGCAGAGCGGTTT	CASSDGTAERF
.	TRBV6-5	.	TRBJ2-7	TGTGCCAGCAGTTACTCGACCGGGGAGTGGGCCTACGAGCAGTACTTC	CASSYSTGEWAYEQYF
.	TRBV5-4	.	TRBJ2-1	TGTGCCAGCAGCCCTGACAGGTCGGGTGAGCAGTTCTTC	CASSPDRSGEQFF
TRBD2	TRBV28	once	TRBJ2-1	TGTGCCAGCAGTGCATTGCGGGGGAAGCAGTTCTTC	CASSALRGKQFF
.	TRBV27	.	TRBJ2-1	TGTGCCAGCAGTTTGGACAGATTAAACAATGAGCAGTTCTTC	CASSLDRLNNEQFF
TRBD1	TRBV28	.	TRBJ1-5	TGTGCCAGCAGTTTGGACAGGGACAATCAGCCCCAGCATTTT	CASSLDRDNQPQHF
.	TRBV5-4	.	TRBJ2-5	TGTGCCAGCAGCCTCAAACTTAGGGAGACCCAGTACTTC	CASSLKLRETQYF
.	TRBV2	.	TRBJ1-5	TGTGCCAGCAGTGAGTCCCCTAACCTTGGCAATCAGCCCCAGCATTTT	CASSESPNLGNQPQHF
.	TRBV28	.	TRBJ1-5	TGTGCCAGCAGTTTAATCTGGGGGGGCAATCAGCCCCAGCATTTT	CASSLIWGGNQPQHF
.	TRBV5-4	once	TRBJ2-7	TGTGCCAGCAGCTTGGAACCGGACGGACCCTACGAGCAGTACTTC	CASSLEPDGPYEQYF
.	TRBV6-5	.	TRBJ2-7	TGTGCCAGCAGTTACTCGGAGGGGGCGCGTGAGCAGTACTTC	CASSYSEGAREQYF
.	TRBV28	.	TRBJ2-7	TGTGCCAGCAGTTTTGGGGGTTCCGAGCAGTACTTC	CASSFGGSEQYF
TRBD2	TRBV28	.	TRBJ2-5	TGTGCCAGCCGAAAATTGCTAGCGGAACTAGAGACCCAGTACTTC	CASRKLLAELETQYF
TRBD1	TRBV7-8	.	TRBJ2-1	TGTGCCAGCAGCTTAGGACAGGGGGTTAGGAATGAGCAGTTCTTC	CASSLGQGVRNEQFF
.	TRBV11-2	.	TRBJ2-7	TGTGCCAGCAGCTCCCCCCCGGAGGGACACTACGAGCAGTACTTC	CASSSPPEGHYEQYF
.	TRBV27	.	TRBJ1-4	TGTGCCAGCAGTTTAGTCAGGGGCGAAAAACTGTTTTTT	CASSLVRGEKLFF
.	TRBV9	.	TRBJ2-3	TGTGCCAGCAGCGCAGGGGAGTCAACAGATACGCAGTATTTT	CASSAGESTDTQYF
.	TRBV25-1	.	TRBJ2-3	TGTGCCAGCAGTGAATACTTGAATGCAGATACGCAGTATTTT	CASSEYLNADTQYF
.	TRBV9	.	TRBJ2-1	TGTGCCAGCAGCGTAGTCGGCAGGGGGGACTACAATGAGCAGTTCTTC	CASSVVGRGDYNEQFF
.	TRBV6-5	.	TRBJ1-1	TGTGCCAGCAGGCCAGTCGTGGAGGACACTGAAGCTTTCTTT	CASRPVVEDTEAFF
.	TRBV13	.	TRBJ2-1	TGTGCCAGCAGCGCCCCGGCTACATACAATGAGCAGTTCTTC	CASSAPATYNEQFF
.	TRBV7-9	once	TRBJ2-7	TGTGCCAGCAGCGGTCAGGGGAGACGTGCCTACGAGCAGTACTTC	CASSGQGRRAYEQYF
.	TRBV28	.	TRBJ1-5	TGTGCCAGCAGTTTATGGGGCGGGGGTGCAGGCAATCAGCCCCAGCATTTT	CASSLWGGGAGNQPQHF
.	TRBV28	.	TRBJ2-2	TGTGCCAGCAGTTTAACTCTGAACACCGGGGAGCTGTTTTTT	CASSLTLNTGELFF